This TCR beta chain was retrieved from a study of T cells in Graves' hyperthyroidism and ophthalmopathy. Study-wide context: Peripheral blood was drawn at first diagnosis, prior to all treatment.

This clonotype has more than one count but fewer than ten. A read error may account for a junction end that differs from germline. CDR1 is SGHRS, CDR2 YFSETQ, per germline. This CDR3 is built from 13 residues. The source of the PBMCs was approximately 10 ml of fresh peripheral blood. Authors of the study amplified TCR beta CDR3 regions from RNA transcripts. HTBI primers were the set used in a first-round RT-PCR of the TCR CDR3. TCRdb called the multiplex PCR reads again in MiXCR, with one record for every CDR3 protein. Among some 550,000 distinct CDR3 sequences listed, about a fifth were seen once. Sequencing was carried out using blood. J is TRBJ1-1 and V is TRBV5-1, with D possibly TRBD1 on 5 matching bases. The sequence came from a young man with Graves' hyperthyroidism. This chain's CDR3 is CASRGDPNTETFF. CDR3 bases: TGCGCCAGCAGAGGGGACCCGAACACTGAAACTTTCTTT.